These 32 T cell receptor beta chains originate from one sample sequenced in a study of technical replicates of blood from a handful of donors. Some clones are missing from TCRdb's copy, which holds only in-frame ones; the method was immunoSEQ multiplex PCR. The data contain about 73,000 clones, around 93% of them singletons. The sequenced sample consisted of T cells isolated from PBMCs. The origin of the receptors is a human donor in good health.

The CDR3 DNA reads as TGCGCCAGCAGCTTTACAGGTTCGAGCTCTGGAAACACCATATATTTT. Protein product: CASSFTGSSSGNTIYF. The chain joins TRBV5-1 to TRBJ1-3, with a weak D call TRBD1 (5 bases). Per germline, CDR1 SGHRS and CDR2 YFSETQ. Trimming took off 2 bases at V and 0 bases at J, with 12 bases between the two ends. The CDR3 contains 16 residues.

This chain connects TRBV11-2 to TRBJ2-6; a weak D match, TRBD2 (5 bases). This CDR3 spans 18 amino acids. The V gene's germline CDR1 is SGHAT and CDR2 FQNNGV. The V and J ends lost 3 bases and 3 bases respectively, with 18 bases between them. The CDR3 coding sequence is TGTGCCAGCAGCTTTGAGGAGGAGGAATCGCTTGGGGCCAACGTCCTGACTTTC. Encoded protein: CASSFEEEESLGANVLTF.

The genes are TRBV7-9 and TRBJ1-2; 7 nucleotides line up with TRBD1. The CDR3 is 15 residues long. Trimming removed 3 bases from V and 2 bases from J; junction bases left unmatched: 6. Germline V CDR1 and CDR2: SEHNR, FQNEAQ (reference sequence). CDR3 loop: CASSFAQGGNYGYTF. CDR3 sequence (DNA): TGTGCCAGCAGCTTTGCGCAGGGGGGAAACTATGGCTACACCTTC.

The CDR3 DNA reads TGTGCCAGCAGTGAAGCGCCTAGCGGCTACGAGCAGTACTTC. It is translated as CASSEAPSGYEQYF. This chain connects TRBV2 to TRBJ2-7; 7 nucleotides line up with TRBD2. After removal of 0 bases from V and 3 bases from J, the junction contained 2 bases not matched to a gene. Looked up from germline, CDR1 is SNHLY and CDR2 is FYNNEI. The CDR3 contains 14 residues.

The rearrangement joins TRBV4-1 to TRBJ2-7; maybe TRBD2 (5 bases). The CDR3 runs 13 residues. The V end was cut by 6 bases, the J end by 1 base, with 10 bases between. Germline values: CDR1 MGHRA, CDR2 YSYEKL. CDR3 nucleotide sequence: TGCGCCAGCAGGCCGGGGAGTTCCTACGAGCAGTACTTC. Encoded protein: CASRPGSSYEQYF.

The chain links TRBV10-1 to TRBJ2-2; 7 nucleotides line up with TRBD2. This CDR3 is 13 amino acids long. The V gene's germline CDR1 is WNHNN and CDR2 SYGVQD (reference sequence). Unmatched junction bases numbered 1, after V lost 6 bases and J lost 3 bases. Here the CDR3 DNA reads TGCGCCAGCAGCAGCGGGGACACCGGGGAGCTGTTTTTT. This encodes CASSSGDTGELFF.

This clone was observed a single time. The rearrangement uses TRBV29-1 and TRBJ2-1; perhaps TRBD2 as D (5 bases). Trimming took off 3 bases at V and 0 bases at J, with 15 bases between the two ends. The CDR3 runs 16 residues. Germline CDR1 reads SQVTM; CDR2 reads ANQGSEA. CDR3 sequence reads: CSVESASRSSYNEQFF. The CDR3 bases are TGCAGCGTTGAGTCTGCTAGCAGGAGCTCCTACAATGAGCAGTTCTTC.

This chain joins TRBV5-8 and TRBJ2-5; possible D gene TRBD1, 5 bases. CDR3 length equals 15 residues. Germline CDR1 is SGHTS and CDR2 is YDEGEE. The germline V and J ends were trimmed by 4 bases and 1 base, with 14 bases remaining between them. The CDR3 bases are TGTGCCAGCAGCACAAGGGTACAGGTCCAAGAGACCCAGTACTTC. It is translated as CASSTRVQVQETQYF.

This clone was counted a single time. The chain couples TRBV6-5 to TRBJ1-2; D not resolved. V was pared by 2 bases and J by 4 bases, with 8 bases between. CDR3 length: 13 residues. The germline CDR1 and CDR2 sequences are MNHEY and SVGAGI. The CDR3 spells CASSYGQAYGYTF. The CDR3 bases are TGTGCCAGCAGTTACGGTCAGGCCTATGGCTACACCTTC.

This chain uses TRBV7-9 with TRBJ2-7; D not resolved. The length of the CDR3 is 12 residues. Trimming cost V 1 base and J 2 bases, with 3 bases left between them. Germline CDR1 reads SEHNR; CDR2 reads FQNEAQ (reference sequence). This CDR3 is CASSLGAYEQYF. As DNA, the CDR3 is TGTGCCAGCAGCTTAGGCGCCTACGAGCAGTACTTC. Based on the CDR3 plus reference TRBV7-9 and TRBJ2-7, the full variable domain is DTGVSQNPRHKITKRGQNVTFRCDPISEHNRLYWYRQTLGQGPEFLTYFQNEAQLEKSRLLSDRFSAERPKGSFSTLEIQRTEQGDSAMYLCASSLGAYEQYFGPGTRLTVT.

CDR3 in amino acids: CASSEAWGRATNTEAFF. In nucleotides, the CDR3 is TGTGCCAGCAGTGAAGCGTGGGGCAGGGCCACGAACACTGAAGCTTTCTTT. This rearrangement joins TRBV2 to TRBJ1-1, with D possibly being TRBD1 (5 bases). V lost 0 bases, J lost 1 base, and 15 bases lay in between. The germline V gene has CDR1 SNHLY and CDR2 FYNNEI. There are 17 residues in the CDR3.

The chain couples TRBV6-5 to TRBJ1-3; unclear D gene. This CDR3 region has 14 residues. Germline CDR1 and CDR2: MNHEY and SVGAGI. V was shortened by 5 bases and J by 0 bases, with 8 bases between the two germline ends. CDR3 in amino acids: CASSSQTSGNTIYF. CDR3 coding DNA: TGTGCCAGCAGTAGCCAAACCTCTGGAAACACCATATATTTT.

The chain has TRBV7-8 and TRBJ2-5; 12 nucleotides agree with TRBD2. CDR3 length: 17 residues. V dropped 1 base and J dropped 5; count of bases not matched to a gene: 8. The germline V gene has CDR1 SGHVS and CDR2 FQNEAQ. The CDR3 region is CASSLESSSGRAETQYF. CDR3 nucleotides: TGTGCCAGCAGCTTAGAATCGTCTAGCGGGAGGGCCGAGACCCAGTACTTC.

CDR3 amino acids: CASSLAIPTGRGGEQYF. Written as DNA, the CDR3 is TGTGCCAGCAGCTTAGCCATACCGACAGGGAGAGGAGGGGAGCAGTACTTC. The chain couples TRBV11-3 to TRBJ2-7; D possibly corresponds to TRBD1 (7 bases). The V gene's germline CDR1 is SGHNT and CDR2 YENEEA. The CDR3 totals 17 residues. Trimming removed 1 base from V and 7 bases from J, with 23 bases in between.

The chain joins TRBV29-1 to TRBJ1-4; 7 bases line up with TRBD1. The germline CDR1 and CDR2 sequences are SQVTM and ANQGSEA. The CDR3 contains 12 residues. V dropped 4 bases and J dropped 6; count of bases not matched to a gene: 2. CDR3 nucleotides: TGCAGCGTTGGACAGGGAGATGAAAAACTGTTTTTT. Protein product: CSVGQGDEKLFF.

This sequence joins TRBV7-8 and TRBJ1-2; D may be TRBD1 (5 bases). Germline V gene lookup returns CDR1 SGHVS and CDR2 FQNEAQ. This CDR3 is built from 14 residues. V lost 4 bases to trimming and J lost 6 bases, with 15 bases between them. The CDR3 spells CASSSGGGGDGYTF. The CDR3 DNA is TGTGCCAGCAGCTCCGGGGGTGGGGGGGATGGCTACACCTTC.

CDR3 sequence (DNA): TGTGCCAGCAGCCCCCAGGAGGATAGCTCCTACGAGCAGTACTTC. Protein: CASSPQEDSSYEQYF. This chain links TRBV7-6 with TRBJ2-7, with D possibly matching TRBD2 (5 bases). Germline CDR1 reads SGHVS; CDR2 reads FNYEAQ. CDR3 length: 15 residues. The germline V and J ends were trimmed by 5 bases and 0 bases, with 14 bases remaining between them.

V gene TRBV29-1 combines with J gene TRBJ2-1, with D uncertain. V was shortened by 3 bases and J by 5 bases, with 20 bases between the two germline ends. The CDR3 loop spans 16 amino acids. The V gene's germline CDR1 is SQVTM and CDR2 ANQGSEA. The CDR3 DNA sequence: TGCAGCGTTGATCCGGCGGTTTACCCAGAGAACAATGAGCAGTTCTTC. Protein sequence: CSVDPAVYPENNEQFF.

The chain joins TRBV10-2 to TRBJ2-1, with unresolved D. The CDR3 extends over 15 amino acids. Trimming cost V 4 bases and J 8 bases, with 18 bases left between them. Germline V gene data show CDR1 as WSHSY and CDR2 as SAAADI. CDR3 in DNA: TGCGCCAGCAGTGGTGGTGAGTCCTCGCTCGATGAGCAGTTCTTC. Protein: CASSGGESSLDEQFF.

The chain carries TRBV19 and TRBJ2-7; D is perhaps TRBD2 (5 bases). In germline, CDR1 is LNHDA, CDR2 SQIVND (reference sequence). V was pared by 5 bases and J by 1 base, with 15 bases between. The CDR3 length is 15 residues. The CDR3 sequence: CASSGSGTPSYEQYF. For the CDR3, the DNA is TGTGCCAGTAGTGGGAGCGGAACCCCTTCCTACGAGCAGTACTTC. The full variable domain, with the rest looked up from reference TRBV19 and TRBJ2-7, is DGGITQSPKYLFRKEGQNVTLSCEQNLNHDAMYWYRQDPGQGLRLIYYSQIVNDFQKGDIAEGYSVSREKKESFPLTVTSAQKNPTAFYLCASSGSGTPSYEQYFGPGTRLTVT.

The chain is built from TRBV29-1 and TRBJ1-2, with D maybe TRBD1 (5 bases). With 4 bases removed from V and 0 bases from J, the gap between germline ends came to 18 bases. The CDR3 totals 16 residues. Germline assignment: CDR1 SQVTM and CDR2 ANQGSEA. The CDR3 coding sequence is TGCAGCGTTGGTAGGGAGGTTGACAGCCCTAACTATGGCTACACCTTC. The encoded protein is CSVGREVDSPNYGYTF.

The chain has TRBV6-5 and TRBJ2-4, with 16 bases lining up with TRBD2. CDR1 and CDR2 (germline): MNHEY, SVGAGI. With 6 bases clipped from V and 8 bases from J, the junction kept 4 bases outside the gene matches. CDR3 length equals 15 residues. This CDR3 reads CASRGTSGRGYIQYF. The CDR3 bases are TGTGCCAGCAGGGGGACTAGCGGGAGGGGTTACATTCAGTACTTC.

V is TRBV7-6 and J is TRBJ1-4; TRBD1 matches at 8 bases. Germline lookup yields CDR1 SGHVS and CDR2 FNYEAQ. There are 15 residues in the CDR3. V shed 5 bases and J 4 bases; nucleotides not matched to a gene: 6. The CDR3 is CASSQGASVNEKLFF. The DNA of the CDR3 is TGTGCCAGCAGCCAGGGGGCATCAGTTAATGAAAAACTGTTTTTT.

The V and J genes are TRBV10-1 and TRBJ2-2; 7 bases are shared with TRBD1. In germline, CDR1 is WNHNN, CDR2 SYGVQD (reference sequence). V was clipped by 8 bases and J by 0 bases; unmatched bases: 6. CDR3 length equals 15 residues. This CDR3 is CASSSGQTNTGELFF. The CDR3 DNA reads TGCGCCAGCTCATCGGGACAGACGAACACCGGGGAGCTGTTTTTT.

The V call is TRBV6-1, the J call TRBJ2-1; D remains unclear. The germline V gene encodes CDR1 MNHNS and CDR2 SASEGT. V lost 2 bases, J lost 2 bases, and 10 bases lay in between. CDR3 length equals 15 residues. CDR3 nucleotide sequence: TGTGCCAGCAGTGAAACCAGGAATACCTACAATGAGCAGTTCTTC. Translating it yields CASSETRNTYNEQFF.

This rearrangement joins TRBV14 to TRBJ2-3, with 9 nucleotides matching TRBD2. The CDR3 has 16 residues. V was pared by 3 bases and J by 2 bases, with 6 bases of the junction left unmatched. Germline V gene data show CDR1 as SGHDN and CDR2 as FVKESK. The CDR3 nucleotides read TGTGCCAGCAGCCATGGGACTAGCCGTTACACAGATACGCAGTATTTT. As protein: CASSHGTSRYTDTQYF. The full variable domain, rest sourced from reference TRBV14 and TRBJ2-3, is EAGVTQFPSHSVIEKGQTVTLRCDPISGHDNLYWYRRVMGKEIKFLLHFVKESKQDESGMPNNRFLAERTGGTYSTLKVQPAELEDSGVYFCASSHGTSRYTDTQYFGPGTRLTVL.

The V call is TRBV5-1, the J call TRBJ1-3; 8 bases map to TRBD1. Germline lookup yields CDR1 SGHRS and CDR2 YFSETQ. The V segment lost 3 bases and the J segment 2 bases; nucleotides outside the gene matches: 7. The CDR3 runs to 16 residues. Written as DNA, the CDR3 is TGCGCCAGCAGCTCCCAGGGGGCTAGCGCTGGAAACACCATATATTTT. As protein: CASSSQGASAGNTIYF.

This clone was seen more than once but under ten times. The rearrangement uses TRBV2 and TRBJ2-1; weak D call: TRBD2 (6 bases). There are 12 residues in the CDR3. Between the trimmed V and J ends, which lost 6 bases and 9 bases, there was a span of 12 bases. CDR1 and CDR2 from the germline V gene are SNHLY and FYNNEI. The CDR3 DNA reads as TGTGCCAGCAGGTGGTCCGGGGGTGAGCAGTTCTTC. This codes for CASRWSGGEQFF.

The V call is TRBV2, the J call TRBJ1-6, with unresolved D. Germline loops: CDR1 SNHLY, CDR2 FYNNEI. Between the trimmed V and J ends, which lost 2 bases and 8 bases, there was a span of 10 bases. This CDR3 has 14 amino acids. CDR3 sequence (DNA): TGTGCCAGCAGTGAATTTCGCGTCGATTCACCCCTCCACTTT. Translating gives CASSEFRVDSPLHF.

The CDR3 sequence is CASSEGTSGGYTQYF. In DNA form, the CDR3 reads TGCGCCAGCAGTGAGGGGACTAGCGGAGGGTATACGCAGTATTTT. The V and J genes are TRBV10-1 and TRBJ2-3, with 11 bases identical to TRBD2. This CDR3 comprises 15 residues. CDR1 is WNHNN and CDR2 is SYGVQD in the germline V gene (reference sequence). The V segment lost 2 bases and the J segment 7 bases; nucleotides outside the gene matches: 5.

The chain is built from TRBV5-4 and TRBJ2-2, with D unresolved. V was pared by 3 bases and J by 1 base, with 4 bases between. The CDR3 length is 13 residues. Germline V gives CDR1 SGHNT, CDR2 YYREEE (reference sequence). The CDR3 DNA sequence: TGTGCCAGCAGCTCAGGGAACACCGGGGAGCTGTTTTTT. It yields the protein CASSSGNTGELFF.

The chain is built from TRBV28 and TRBJ1-2; D is ambiguous. The CDR3 contains 14 residues. Germline loops: CDR1 MDHEN, CDR2 SYDVKM. V was pared by 3 bases and J by 8 bases, with 16 bases between. The CDR3: CASSFTAAARGYTF. The CDR3 DNA follows: TGTGCCAGCAGTTTTACCGCGGCGGCAAGGGGCTACACCTTC.